This T cell receptor (beta chain) emerged from a study of T cell clusters in autoimmune cytopenias (dated by TCRdb to about 2019). In terms of the full investigation: Of the 40 or so healthy donor controls, over 20 were female, and the group had a mean age of around 51 years and a median age of about 60 years. Per sample, TRB sequencing gave a median depth of around 55,000 reads and a median of 2,350 distinct TRB clonotypes. TRB and IGH repertoires from peripheral blood were sequenced in autoimmune cytopenia patients at active disease and during treatment follow-up, with healthy, CLL and autoimmune hepatitis controls included alongside. For primary cytopenia, fewer than 30 age-matched healthy donors were used as controls, and for secondary cytopenia, roughly 14 age-matched CLL patients were used as controls. Autoimmune hepatitis repertoires were compared with those of about two dozen age- and sex-matched healthy donors. The study was designed to test whether a disease-specific immune repertoire signature usable as a blood-based biomarker is carried by autoimmune cytopenia patients. The full study reports these points: Healthy donors had almost three times as many exclusive TRB clusters as active autoimmune hepatitis patients, a finding consistent with an autoimmunity-wide signature. Shifts in the TRB repertoire, including less even repertoires in secondary cytopenia and CLL, were mostly a reflection of lymphoma bias and not of autoimmunity. In the comparison of secondary cytopenia with CLL, no cluster-lack signature showed up, apparently because the dominant lymphoma-associated repertoire masked the signature. The T cell clusters were defined in silico only, and their functional role remained to be validated experimentally. GLIPH results suggested that primary autoimmune cytopenia patients were missing physiological T cell clusters, with 51 clusters found only in healthy donors compared with 15 to 20 found only in patients.

Note on this clonotype: There is no known antigen for this receptor.

From the cysteine through the phenylalanine, the CDR3 covers 14 amino acids. No DNA sequence is on record. From the germline V gene, CDR1 is MRHNA and CDR2 is SNTAGT. TRB amplification used approximately 230 ng of peripheral blood genomic DNA, roughly 41,000 genome equivalents, per sample. TRB rearrangements were amplified by multiplex PCR following a touch-down protocol, with the TRB-A and TRB-B primer pools mixed in one tube. Two consecutive PCR reactions with Phusion HS II polymerase added Illumina adapters and sample indices to the amplicons. Amplicons were gel-purified with the NucleoSpin Gel and PCR Clean-up kit, then quantified by Qubit and quality-checked on an Agilent 2100 Bioanalyzer. Sequencing of the libraries was done on an Illumina MiSeq with paired-end, single-indexed, 600-cycle runs. Per the original workflow: TRB reads were aligned and assembled with MiXCR version 2.1.12 using the default MiXCR reference library. A clone was defined by each unique CDR3 nucleotide sequence, and analysis was restricted to productive sequences with at least two reads. To assess repertoire diversity, an R script computed alpha-parameterized diversity profiles (alpha 0 to 5), which included the Shannon (alpha 1) and Simpson (alpha 2) indices. Combinatorial TRB VJ usage was computed with the tcR package and compared between cohorts by principal component analysis with ade4. GLIPH clustering of TCRbeta CDR3s was carried out on cohort pairs matched by age and read depth, and cluster frequencies were compared by Wilcoxon test. After TCRdb reprocessed the reads, each CDR3 protein sequence was kept as one row, without DNA. These V and J calls rely on TCRdb rather than the paper's analysis. The sample table gives more than 9,000 distinct CDR3 sequences. Clones ranked in the top ten supply about 3.5% of the sample.

The data were also submitted as part of a second study, on T cell repertoires in aging, cancer and after chemotherapy. The second investigation adds: Six donor age groups were covered, ranging from 30 or younger up to 70 or older, and each group contained at least three individuals. Healthy donor control TCR repertoires were recorded over several months to years and showed clear clonal overlap across re-sampling. The complete dataset included about 8.8 million TCR reads. Significantly lower blood TCR diversity and higher clonality were observed in untreated patients with hematological or solid cancers than in age-matched healthy donors. In healthy donors, the decline in TCR diversity with age was mainly explained by loss of richness, whereas in cancer patients loss of evenness was also found to contribute. In both cancer cohorts, the median generation probability rose over the chemotherapy interval, which suggests that the repertoire was reconstituted through rebound thymic output. It was noted by the authors that conclusions about immunological memory after chemotherapy cannot be drawn from the repertoire data. To examine immunoaging and T cell reconstitution after chemotherapy, the study profiled TCR beta repertoires in peripheral blood from healthy donors and cancer patients. A cohort of some 210 cancer patients (about 94 with hematological and roughly 120 with solid cancers) was assembled, and 95 healthy donors were included as a reference group. MiXCR versions 2.12 and 3.0.5 were used to process the TRB sequences. The repertoire metrics were Shannon diversity, evenness, clonality (calculated as one minus evenness), and diversity profiles parameterized by alpha from 0 to 5. Generation probabilities of clones in paired pre- and post-chemotherapy samples were computed with the IGoR algorithm.

The origin of this receptor is a human donor in good health. The sequence joins TRBV6-4 to TRBJ2-1; the TCRdb D gene call, TRBD2, has no DNA to confirm it. Material for sequencing was peripheral blood. The encoded CDR3 is CASSPTRQYNEQFF.